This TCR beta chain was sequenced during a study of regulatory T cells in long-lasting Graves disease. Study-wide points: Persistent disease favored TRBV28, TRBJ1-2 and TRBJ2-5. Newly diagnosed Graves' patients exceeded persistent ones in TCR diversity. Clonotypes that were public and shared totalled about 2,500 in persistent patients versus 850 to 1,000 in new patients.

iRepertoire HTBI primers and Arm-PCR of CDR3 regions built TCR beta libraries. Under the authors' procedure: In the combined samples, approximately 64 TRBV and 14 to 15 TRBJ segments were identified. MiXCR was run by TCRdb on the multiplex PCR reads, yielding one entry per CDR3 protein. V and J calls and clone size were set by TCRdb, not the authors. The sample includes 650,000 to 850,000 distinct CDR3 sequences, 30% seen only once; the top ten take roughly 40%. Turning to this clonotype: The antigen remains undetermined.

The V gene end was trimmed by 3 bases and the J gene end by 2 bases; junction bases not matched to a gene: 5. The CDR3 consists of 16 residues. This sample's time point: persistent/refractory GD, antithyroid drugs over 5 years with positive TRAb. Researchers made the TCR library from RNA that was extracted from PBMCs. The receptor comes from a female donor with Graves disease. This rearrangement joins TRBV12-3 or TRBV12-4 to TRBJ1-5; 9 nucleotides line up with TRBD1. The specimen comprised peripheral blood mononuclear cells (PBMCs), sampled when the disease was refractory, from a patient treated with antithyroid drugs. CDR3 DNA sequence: TGTGCCAGCAGTTTTCGGGGACAGGGAGGCAATCAGCCCCAGCATTTT. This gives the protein CASSFRGQGGNQPQHF.